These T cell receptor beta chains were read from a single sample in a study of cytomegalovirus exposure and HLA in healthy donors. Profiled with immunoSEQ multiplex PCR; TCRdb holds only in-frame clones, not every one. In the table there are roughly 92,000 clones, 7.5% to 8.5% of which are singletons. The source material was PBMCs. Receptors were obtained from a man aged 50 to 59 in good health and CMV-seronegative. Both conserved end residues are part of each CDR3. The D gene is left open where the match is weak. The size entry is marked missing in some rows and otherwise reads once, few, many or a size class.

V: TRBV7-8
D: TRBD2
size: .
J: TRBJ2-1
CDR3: CASNKREGQNEQFF
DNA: TGTGCCAGCAACAAGCGGGAGGGCCAGAATGAGCAGTTCTTC

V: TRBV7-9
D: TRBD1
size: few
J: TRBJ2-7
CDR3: CASSFGTGLYEQYF
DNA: TGTGCCAGCAGCTTCGGGACAGGACTCTACGAGCAGTACTTC

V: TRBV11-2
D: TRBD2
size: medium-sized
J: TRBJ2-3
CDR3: CASSLISGGADTQYF
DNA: TGTGCCAGCAGCTTAATAAGCGGGGGGGCCGATACGCAGTATTTT

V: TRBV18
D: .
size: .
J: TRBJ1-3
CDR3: CASSPKQGSDSGNTIYF
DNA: TGTGCCAGCTCACCAAAACAGGGTTCGGACTCTGGAAACACCATATATTTT

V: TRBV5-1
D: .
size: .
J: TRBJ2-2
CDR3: CASSLDRANTGELFF
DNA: TGCGCCAGCAGCTTGGACAGGGCGAACACCGGGGAGCTGTTTTTT

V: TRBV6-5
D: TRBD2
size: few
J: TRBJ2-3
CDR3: CASSPPGGDTQYF
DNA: TGTGCCAGCAGTCCCCCGGGAGGTGATACGCAGTATTTT

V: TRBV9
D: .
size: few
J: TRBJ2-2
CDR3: CASSVVSGELFF
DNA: TGTGCCAGCAGCGTAGTATCCGGGGAGCTGTTTTTT

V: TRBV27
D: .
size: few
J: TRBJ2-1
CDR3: CASRGSENEQFF
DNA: TGTGCCAGCCGAGGTTCCGAGAATGAGCAGTTCTTC

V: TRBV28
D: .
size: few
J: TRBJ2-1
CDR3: CASSLYNEQFF
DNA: TGTGCCAGCAGCCTGTACAATGAGCAGTTCTTC

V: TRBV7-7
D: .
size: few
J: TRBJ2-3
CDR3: CASSPSPRGTDTQYF
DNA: TGTGCTAGCAGCCCCTCGCCCAGGGGCACAGATACGCAGTATTTT

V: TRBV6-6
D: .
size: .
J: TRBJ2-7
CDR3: CASSFHRGIEPHEQYF
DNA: TGTGCCAGCAGTTTCCACCGGGGGATTGAGCCTCACGAGCAGTACTTC

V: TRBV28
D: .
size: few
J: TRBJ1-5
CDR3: CASMLGRVDQPQHF
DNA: TGTGCCAGCATGCTAGGGCGGGTTGATCAGCCCCAGCATTTT

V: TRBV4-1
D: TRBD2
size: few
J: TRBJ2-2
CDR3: CASSQGGLASTGELFF
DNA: TGCGCCAGCAGCCAGGGTGGACTAGCAAGCACCGGGGAGCTGTTTTTT

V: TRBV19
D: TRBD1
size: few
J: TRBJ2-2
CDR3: CASSPDRGGFANTGELFF
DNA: TGTGCCAGTAGCCCCGACAGGGGGGGTTTCGCGAACACCGGGGAGCTGTTTTTT

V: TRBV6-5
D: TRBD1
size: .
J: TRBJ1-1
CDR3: CASLGQGATEAFF
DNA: TGTGCCAGTTTGGGACAGGGGGCGACGGAAGCTTTCTTT

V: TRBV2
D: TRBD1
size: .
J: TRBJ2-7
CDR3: CASKDRRYEQYF
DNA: TGTGCCAGCAAGGACAGGAGATACGAGCAGTACTTC

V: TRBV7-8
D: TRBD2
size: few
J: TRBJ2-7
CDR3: CASSLRAAGPYEQYF
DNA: TGTGCCAGCAGCTTAAGGGCAGCGGGACCCTACGAGCAGTACTTC

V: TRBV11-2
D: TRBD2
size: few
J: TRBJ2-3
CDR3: CASRVGTSLSTDTQYF
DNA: TGTGCCAGCCGGGTCGGGACTAGCCTTAGCACAGATACGCAGTATTTT

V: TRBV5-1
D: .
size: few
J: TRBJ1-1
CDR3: CASSAGANTEAFF
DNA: TGCGCCAGCAGCGCGGGAGCGAACACTGAAGCTTTCTTT

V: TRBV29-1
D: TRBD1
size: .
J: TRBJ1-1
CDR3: CSVTTGVTEAFF
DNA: TGCAGCGTCACGACAGGGGTCACTGAAGCTTTCTTT